Listed here is a single T cell receptor (beta chain). Its antigen is currently unknown. These data come from a study of T cell repertoires in ileal Crohn's disease. Study at large: Surgery for a complication: stricturing in 61%, penetrating in approximately 39%.

Eligibility required adulthood, ileal or ileocolonic Crohn's disease and indicated ileocolonic resection. Study-wide findings and caveats: High-frequency clones were more common in sorted CD8 than CD4 cells. Clonality above 26.8% at surgery always came with endoscopic recurrence.

Data came from immunoSEQ multiplex PCR; TCRdb stores just in-frame clones and leaves some out. The table records 17,000 or so clones, approximately 86% of them present only once. This CDR3 contains 14 residues. In germline, CDR1 is SGHNT, CDR2 YYREEE (reference sequence). V gave up 1 base and J gave up 2 bases, with 10 bases separating them. The sequenced sample consisted of ileal tissue. The genes are TRBV5-4 and TRBJ2-7; D not certain. This TCR was recovered from an adult with Crohn's disease. The CDR3 coding sequence is TGTGCCAGCAGCTTGCCAGGCCCAACCTACGAGCAGTACTTC. Protein: CASSLPGPTYEQYF.